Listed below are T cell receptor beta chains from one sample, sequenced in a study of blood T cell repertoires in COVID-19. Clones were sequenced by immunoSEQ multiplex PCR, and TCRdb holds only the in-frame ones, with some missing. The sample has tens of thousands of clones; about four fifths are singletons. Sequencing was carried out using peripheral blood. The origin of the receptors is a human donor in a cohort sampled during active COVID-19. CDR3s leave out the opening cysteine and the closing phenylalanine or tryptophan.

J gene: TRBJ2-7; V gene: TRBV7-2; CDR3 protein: ASSLWVGLATYEQY
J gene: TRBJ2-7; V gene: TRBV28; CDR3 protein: ASSLLGQGGYEQY
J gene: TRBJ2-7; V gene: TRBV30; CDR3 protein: AWGRREQY
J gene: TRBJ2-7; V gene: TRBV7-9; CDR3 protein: ASSRGGSTSYEQY
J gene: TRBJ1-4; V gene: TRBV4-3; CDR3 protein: ASSHGDSPNEKLF
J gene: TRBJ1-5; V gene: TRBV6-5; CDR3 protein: ASTPRYSNQPQH
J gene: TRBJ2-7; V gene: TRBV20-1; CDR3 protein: SASTLAGGSYEQY
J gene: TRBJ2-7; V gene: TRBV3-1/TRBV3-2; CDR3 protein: ASSQGGPEQY
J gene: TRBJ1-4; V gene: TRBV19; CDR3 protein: ASSIRQGRYEKLF
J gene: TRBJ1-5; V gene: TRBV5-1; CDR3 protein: ASSLDRDNQPQH
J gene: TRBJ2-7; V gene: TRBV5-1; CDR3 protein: ASSLGQGAQYEQY
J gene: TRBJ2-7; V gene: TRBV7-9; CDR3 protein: AGRSGVNEQY
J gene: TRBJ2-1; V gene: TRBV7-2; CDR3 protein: ASSLRAPGLFGVEQF
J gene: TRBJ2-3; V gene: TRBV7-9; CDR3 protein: ASSSARDSTDTQY
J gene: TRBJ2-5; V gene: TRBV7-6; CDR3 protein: ASSPDRVEETQY
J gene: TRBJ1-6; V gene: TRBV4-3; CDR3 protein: ASSPQGGMDLPLH
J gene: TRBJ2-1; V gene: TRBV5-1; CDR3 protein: ASREGTSGINEQF
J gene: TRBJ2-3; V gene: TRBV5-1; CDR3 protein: ASSLAERLTDTQY
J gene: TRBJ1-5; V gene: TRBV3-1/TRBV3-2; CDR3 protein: ASSQLNQPQH
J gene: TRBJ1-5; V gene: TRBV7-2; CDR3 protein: ASSLEGTGQPQH
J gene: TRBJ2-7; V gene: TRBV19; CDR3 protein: ASSTVPPHAGEQY
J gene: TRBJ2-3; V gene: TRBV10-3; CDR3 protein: AISATSTDTQY
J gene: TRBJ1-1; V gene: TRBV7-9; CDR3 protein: ASSLGHMNTEAF
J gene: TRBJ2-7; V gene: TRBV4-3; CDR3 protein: ASSQNTGGSYEQY
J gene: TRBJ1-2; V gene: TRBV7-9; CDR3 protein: ASSSTETYRYGYT
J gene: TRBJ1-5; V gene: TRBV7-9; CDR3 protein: ASSLEGFLPQH
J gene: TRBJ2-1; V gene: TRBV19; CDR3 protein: ASSTLAPGRTEQF
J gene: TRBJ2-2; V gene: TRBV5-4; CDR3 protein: ASSSLAGDPGAGELF
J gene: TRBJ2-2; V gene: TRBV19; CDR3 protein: ASRSLAGGRGTGELF
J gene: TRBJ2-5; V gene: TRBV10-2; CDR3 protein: ASRGTGKEETQY
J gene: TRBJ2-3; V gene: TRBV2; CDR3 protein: ASSVSSGTDTQY
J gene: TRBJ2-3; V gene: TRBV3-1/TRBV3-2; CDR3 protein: ASSQGSLNTGY
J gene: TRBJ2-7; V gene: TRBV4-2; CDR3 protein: ASSATRLAEEQY
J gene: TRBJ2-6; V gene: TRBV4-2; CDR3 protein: ASSQEWAGTDSGANVLT
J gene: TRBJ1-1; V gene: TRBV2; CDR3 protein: ASSRIRTGIKKVNTEAF
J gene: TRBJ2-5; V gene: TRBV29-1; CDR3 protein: SVELRETQY
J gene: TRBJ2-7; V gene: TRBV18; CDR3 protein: ASIGQGKSYEQY
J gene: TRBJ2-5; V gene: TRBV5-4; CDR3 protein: ASSLAGAGETQY
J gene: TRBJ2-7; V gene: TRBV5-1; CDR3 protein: ASSGQGSSYEQY
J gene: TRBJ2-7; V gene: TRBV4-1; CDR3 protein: ASSRGQGAIYEQY
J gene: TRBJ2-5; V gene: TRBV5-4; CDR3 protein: ASSSKTSGGGETQY
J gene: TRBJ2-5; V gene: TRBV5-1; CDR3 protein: ASSPQGTDLGLAGGPSETQY
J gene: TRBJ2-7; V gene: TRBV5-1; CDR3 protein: ASSIRTGRDEQY
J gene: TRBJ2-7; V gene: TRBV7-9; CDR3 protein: ASSLAAGLAGAEQY
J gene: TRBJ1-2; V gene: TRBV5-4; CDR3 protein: ASSPWDTRNYGYT
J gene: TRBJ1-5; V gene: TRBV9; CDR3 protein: ASSKTPRSDQPQH
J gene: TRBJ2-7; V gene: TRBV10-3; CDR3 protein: AISDQVAYEQY
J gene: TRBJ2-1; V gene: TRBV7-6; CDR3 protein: ASSHVDEGDEQF
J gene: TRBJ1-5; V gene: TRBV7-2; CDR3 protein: ASSLYYSNQPQH
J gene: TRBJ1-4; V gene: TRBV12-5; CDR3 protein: ASGLQGAYEKLF
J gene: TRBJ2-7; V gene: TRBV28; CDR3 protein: ASSLTGERNEQY
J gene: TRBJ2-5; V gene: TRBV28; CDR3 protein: ASSRPSGSVQETQY
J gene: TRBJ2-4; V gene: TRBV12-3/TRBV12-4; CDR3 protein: ASRGLANIQY
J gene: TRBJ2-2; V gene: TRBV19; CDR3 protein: ASRTGTGVAGELF
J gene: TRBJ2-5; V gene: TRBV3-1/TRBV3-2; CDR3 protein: ASSQGGGRTQY
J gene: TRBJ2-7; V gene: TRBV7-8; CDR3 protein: ASSERLDGNYEQY